This T cell receptor (beta chain) derives from a study of blood T cell repertoires in COVID-19. Across the study: Whether acute or convalescent, the COVID-19 samples came from the United States, Italy and Spain. The cDNA or gDNA used as material had been derived from T cells, B-cell-depleted T cells, or PBMCs.

With V trimmed by 7 bases and J by 0 bases, 8 bases remained unmatched. Germline lookup yields CDR1 SGHRS and CDR2 YFSETQ. The CDR3 length is 16 residues. As handled by the study authors: The authors estimated nucleated cell counts from reference gene primer amplification. Profiled with immunoSEQ multiplex PCR; TCRdb holds only in-frame clones, not every one. V and J calls and clone size follow that table, whereas D and trimming were derived from the DNA. The table lists more than 110,000 clones, approximately 84% of them singletons, with 44% in the top ten. Specimen: peripheral blood. The clonotype originates from a human donor in a cohort sampled during active COVID-19. The V and J genes are TRBV5-1 and TRBJ2-2, with 8 bases that match TRBD2. For the CDR3, the DNA is TGCGCCAGCGTAGATAGCGGGACTCCGAACACCGGGGAGCTGTTTTTT. Protein: CASVDSGTPNTGELFF.